This entry describes one TCR beta chain. Original handling: Amplification of reference gene primers was used by the study to estimate nucleated cell counts. Some clones are missing from TCRdb's copy, which holds only in-frame ones; the method was immunoSEQ multiplex PCR. The V and J calls and clone size are taken from that table; D and trimming were inferred from the DNA. The sample contains roughly 49,000 clones, about 83% of which appear only once. V was cut by 0 bases and J by 3 bases, with 10 bases left in between. There are 14 residues in the CDR3. CDR1 SGHRS and CDR2 YFSETQ come from the germline V gene. The data were taken from a study of blood T cell repertoires in COVID-19. The wider study: The origin of the acute and convalescent COVID-19 samples was the United States, Italy and Spain. The analysed material was cDNA or gDNA that came from T cells, B-cell-depleted T cells, or PBMCs.

The specimen sequenced was peripheral blood. V is TRBV5-1 and J is TRBJ2-7; tentative D call: TRBD1 (6 bases). This clonotype was obtained from a man aged 35 to 55 with acute or convalescent COVID-19. CDR3 DNA sequence: TGCGCCAGCAGCTTGGGGTCACAGGGCTACGAGCAGTACTTC. Amino acids: CASSLGSQGYEQYF.